This entry lists 5 T cell receptor beta chains sequenced from one sample in a study of T cells in Graves' hyperthyroidism and ophthalmopathy. The source material, RNA transcripts, was used to amplify TCR beta CDR3 regions. The study used the HTBI primer set for a first-round RT-PCR of the TCR CDR3. Each CDR3 protein gets one entry after TCRdb re-called the multiplex PCR reads with MiXCR. The repertoire has about 600,000 distinct CDR3 sequences, 16% of them found once; the top ten carry approximately 3.5%. Sequencing used blood. Every receptor here comes from a woman in her forties with Graves' ophthalmopathy.

This clonotype occurred many times. The rearrangement uses TRBV2 and TRBJ2-3; 10 bases map to TRBD2. This CDR3 is 14 amino acids long. V was clipped by 8 bases and J by 4 bases; unmatched bases: 6. Germline loops: CDR1 SNHLY, CDR2 FYNNEI. The CDR3 region is CASWSSGGSDTQYF. CDR3 nucleotides: TGTGCCAGCTGGAGTAGCGGGGGGTCAGATACGCAGTATTTT. The complete variable domain, with remaining parts taken from reference TRBV2 and TRBJ2-3, reads EPEVTQTPSHQVTQMGQEVILRCVPISNHLYFYWYRQILGQKVEFLVSFYNNEISEKSEIFDDQFSVERPDGSNFTLKIRSTKLEDSAMYFCASWSSGGSDTQYFGPGTRLTVL.

This clonotype appeared many times. The chain has TRBV18 and TRBJ1-1; D uncertain. The CDR3 covers 14 residues. Germline CDR1 reads KGHSH; CDR2 reads LQKENI. Trimming removed 5 bases from V and 0 bases from J, with 10 bases in between. The chain's CDR3 is CASSEDIMNTEAFF. The CDR3, as DNA: TGTGCCAGCTCAGAGGATATCATGAACACTGAAGCTTTCTTT.

This clonotype was found a few times. This chain connects TRBV24-1 to TRBJ2-1; the match to TRBD2 covers 8 bases. This CDR3 is built from 15 residues. Trimming took 6 bases from V and 7 from J; bases not matched to a gene: 10. Looked up from germline, CDR1 is KGHDR and CDR2 is SFDVKD. The CDR3 reads CATSLTGGPLNEQFF. The CDR3 nucleotides are TGTGCCACCAGTTTAACGGGAGGGCCGCTGAATGAGCAGTTCTTC.

This rearrangement joins TRBV7-9 to TRBJ1-5; D gene unclear. V was trimmed by 0 bases and J by 2 bases, leaving 8 bases between them. The CDR3 is 15 residues long. In germline, CDR1 is SEHNR, CDR2 FQNEAQ (reference sequence). CDR3: CASSLASIGNQPQHF. CDR3 nucleotides: TGTGCCAGCAGCTTAGCGAGTATCGGCAATCAGCCCCAGCATTTT.

This chain uses TRBV30 with TRBJ2-7; 10 bases align to TRBD1. The CDR3 extends over 13 amino acids. J gave up 4 bases and V 4 bases, and 4 bases lay outside the gene matches. Germline V gene sequence: CDR1 GTSNPN, CDR2 SVGIG (reference sequence). The CDR3 region has the DNA TGTGCCTGGAAAGACAGGGGGCGGTACGAGCAGTACTTC. Its translation is CAWKDRGRYEQYF.